The TCR beta chain under discussion was sequenced for a study of a mutant IDH1 vaccine in newly diagnosed glioma. For the study at large: Vaccination began 4-6 weeks post radiotherapy alone, or with temozolomide cycles.

Time point meaning: week 47, end of study. With topical imiquimod, each dose of the vaccine consisted of 300 ug of mutant IDH1 20-mer peptide. The protocol was immunoSEQ multiplex PCR, while the TCRdb copy is restricted to in-frame clones and leaves out a portion. The data show 35,000 to 45,000 clones, with 75% seen just once and roughly 10% held by the top ten. On this clone: Antigen specificity is unknown.

Trimming removed 6 bases from V and 5 bases from J, with 18 bases in between. Per the germline V gene, CDR1 is MNHNS and CDR2 is SASEGT. There are 15 residues in the CDR3. The sequence was collected from a man aged 35 to 55 with glioma. The chain has TRBV6-1 and TRBJ2-3; D is perhaps TRBD2 (6 bases). The sequenced sample was PBMCs, obtained from a glioma patient whose treatment included an IDH1 peptide vaccine. The chain's CDR3 is CASRGAGYGGDTQYF. The CDR3 DNA sequence: TGTGCCAGCAGGGGAGCGGGCTATGGGGGAGATACGCAGTATTTT.